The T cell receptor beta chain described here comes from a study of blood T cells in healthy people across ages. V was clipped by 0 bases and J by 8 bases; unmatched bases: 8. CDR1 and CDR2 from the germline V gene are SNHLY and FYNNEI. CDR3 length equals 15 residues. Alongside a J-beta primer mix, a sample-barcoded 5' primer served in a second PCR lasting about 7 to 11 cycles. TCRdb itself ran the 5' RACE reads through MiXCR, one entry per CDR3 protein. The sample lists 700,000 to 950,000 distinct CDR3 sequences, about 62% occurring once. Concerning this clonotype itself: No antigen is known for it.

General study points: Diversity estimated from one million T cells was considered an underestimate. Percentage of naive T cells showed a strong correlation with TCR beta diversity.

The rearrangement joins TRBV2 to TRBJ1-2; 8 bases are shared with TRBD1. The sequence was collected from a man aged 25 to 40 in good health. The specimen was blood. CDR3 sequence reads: CASSEARTGSGGYTF. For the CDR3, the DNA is TGTGCCAGCAGTGAAGCAAGGACAGGGTCTGGGGGCTACACCTTC.